The source of this TCR beta chain is a study of blood T cell repertoires in COVID-19 (dated by TCRdb to the early 2020s). Notes on the research overall: Samples covering the acute and convalescent phases of COVID-19 were provided by collaborators in the United States, Italy and Spain. The material from the prospective study consisted of cDNA or gDNA derived from T cells, B-cell-depleted T cells, or PBMCs. Subjects who had been exposed to COVID-19, were actively infected with it, or had recovered from it provided the deeply sampled blood TCRbeta repertoires that made up the dataset. The repertoires were released in a freely available public database intended as a resource for research on the immune response to SARS-CoV-2. The samples were drawn from two sources: the first 160 participants of the ongoing ImmuneRACE study, and fewer than 1,500 subjects contributed by 6 global collaborators. Sample metadata almost always included a de-identified subject ID, COVID-19 status, age in years and sex. HLA class I and class II types, where available, came from metadata supplied by the sample provider rather than from assay-based typing. Summary of the overall study and its limitations: Clinical and demographic metadata were provided uncurated, with the amount varying by source and participant.

In the case of this clone: Its antigen specificity is not known. No quality values exist for individual bases; no much larger clone is one base distant.

The immunoSEQ Assay, a bias-controlled multiplex PCR, was used to amplify TCRbeta CDR3 regions from genomic DNA. Per the source publication's procedure: Nucleated cell counts per sample were estimated from amplification of reference gene primers within the assay. Sequence reads were collapsed and filtered to measure the absolute abundance of every unique TCRbeta CDR3 rearrangement. For each sample, productive Simpson clonality was calculated by taking the square root of Simpson's diversity index across productive rearrangements. TCRdb mirrors the immuneACCESS table, restricted to in-frame sequences. Some clones are absent from its copies; in checked studies, under half trace to an unresolved V gene, and the reason for the others is unknown. D and trimming were read from the DNA, whereas the V and J calls and clone size are those reported in that table. Across this sample there are approximately 69,000 clones, with approximately 84% seen only once. The ten most abundant clones make up less than 15% of the sample.

One collaborating source in Seattle enrolled patients during active infection and followed them longitudinally through the course of disease. Each collaborating institution followed its own protocols to collect whole blood in K2EDTA tubes. For TCRbeta analysis, collaborators shipped samples as frozen whole blood, isolated PBMCs, or DNA extracted from either of those sample types. CDR1 and CDR2 were assigned from the germline V gene (reference sequence) as LNHDA and SQIVND. Reading from cysteine to phenylalanine, the CDR3 counts 14 amino acids. The kept DNA is CDR3 alone, 42 bases in frame from the first base. Trimming takes 2 bases off V and 3 bases off J; junction bases not matched to a gene: 2.

The V and J genes are TRBV19 and TRBJ2-7, with 9 central nucleotides matching TRBD2. The TCR originated in a man aged 50-60 years with COVID-19, enrolled during active disease. Source material: peripheral blood. The nucleotides are TGTGCCAGTAGTATATTAGCGGGGGACTACGAGCAGTACTTC. Its translation is CASSILAGDYEQYF.